This TCR beta chain stems from a study of blood T cell repertoires in COVID-19. Assay: immunoSEQ multiplex PCR; the TCRdb copy retains only in-frame clones and omits some. Of some 200,000 clones listed, 80% are singletons. Germline values: CDR1 SGDLS, CDR2 YYNGEE. The CDR3 loop spans 16 amino acids. Trimming left V 4 bases short and J 0 bases short, with 11 bases between. Adults between about 18 and 89 years of age took part from fewer than 30 US areas. Participant-given clinical history determined each cohort assignment. The receptor was derived from a woman aged 40-49 years with acute COVID-19. The chain links TRBV9 to TRBJ1-6; TRBD1 might be the D (5 bases). Sequencing was done on a sample of PBMCs or T cells enriched from blood (not recorded which). CDR3 residues: CASSSGGSSYNSPLHF. The CDR3 DNA reads as TGTGCCAGCAGCTCGGGGGGGAGCTCCTATAATTCACCCCTCCACTTT.